These 21 T cell receptor beta chains were all obtained from the same sample, sequenced in a study of response to subunit inactivated influenza vaccine. TCRdb itself ran the RT-PCR reads through MiXCR, one entry per CDR3 protein. The sample contains about 480,000 distinct CDR3 sequences, about a tenth of which appear only once. Sequenced here: PBMCs from blood, sampled around seven weeks after vaccination. These receptors were taken from a man between 45 and 60 years old who received an inactivated influenza vaccine.

This clonotype was seen only a few times. V usage is TRBV20-1 and J usage is TRBJ2-1; D perhaps matches TRBD2 (6 bases). Germline lookup yields CDR1 DFQATT and CDR2 SNEGSKA (reference sequence). This CDR3 is 12 amino acids long. With 3 bases removed from V and 8 bases from J, the gap between germline ends came to 11 bases. The CDR3 sequence is CSASGRSDEQFF. The CDR3 DNA is TGCAGTGCTAGCGGGAGAAGCGATGAGCAGTTCTTC.

The chain combines TRBV29-1 with TRBJ2-7; tentatively, D is TRBD2 (6 bases). This CDR3 comprises 13 residues. Trimming took 7 bases from V and 0 from J, leaving 13 bases between them. Per the germline V gene, CDR1 is SQVTM and CDR2 is ANQGSEA. Here the CDR3 DNA reads TGCAGCGCCCAGGGAGCGGGCTCCTACGAGCAGTACTTC. Translation: CSAQGAGSYEQYF.

There are many counts of this clonotype. The chain recombines TRBV24-1 with TRBJ2-1; perhaps TRBD1 as D (6 bases). In germline, CDR1 is KGHDR, CDR2 SFDVKD. CDR3 length: 13 residues. V was cut by 6 bases and J by 8 bases, with 13 bases left in between. In DNA form, the CDR3 reads TGTGCCACCAGTACGGTTGGGGGCTATGAGCAGTTCTTC. Protein sequence: CATSTVGGYEQFF.

This clonotype has more than one count but fewer than ten. The CDR3 region is CASSQWTGTELFF. The CDR3 nucleotides read TGTGCCAGCAGCCAATGGACAGGGACCGAGCTGTTTTTT. V and J are TRBV14 and TRBJ2-2, with 8 positions matching TRBD1. V lost 2 bases to trimming and J lost 11 bases; unmatched junction nucleotides: 4. The CDR3 totals 13 residues. Germline CDR1 reads SGHDN; CDR2 reads FVKESK.

The V call is TRBV20-1, the J call TRBJ1-5; D call uncertain. With 4 bases removed from V and 0 bases from J, the gap between germline ends came to 13 bases. Germline CDR1 and CDR2: DFQATT and SNEGSKA (reference sequence). The CDR3 covers 15 residues. This CDR3 reads CSATPVGLSNQPQHF. The CDR3 DNA follows: TGCAGTGCTACGCCGGTTGGACTTAGCAATCAGCCCCAGCATTTT.

This clonotype was observed a handful of times. This chain's CDR3 is CASSVAVSKDTQYF. The CDR3 DNA is TGTGCCAGCAGCGTAGCAGTAAGTAAGGATACGCAGTATTTT. V usage is TRBV9 and J usage is TRBJ2-3; D remains ambiguous. V lost 0 bases to trimming and J lost 6 bases, with 11 bases between them. The CDR3 loop spans 14 amino acids. The V gene's germline CDR1 is SGDLS and CDR2 YYNGEE.

The gene calls are TRBV28 and TRBJ2-2, with 8 bases fitting TRBD2. The CDR3 covers 15 residues. With V trimmed by 6 bases and J by 2 bases, 5 bases remained unmatched. Germline CDR1 MDHEN, CDR2 SYDVKM. The chain's CDR3 is CASSLLAVNTGELFF. The CDR3 bases are TGTGCCAGCAGCCTACTAGCGGTTAACACCGGGGAGCTGTTTTTT. The variable domain in full, completed from reference TRBV28 and TRBJ2-2, reads DVKVTQSSRYLVKRTGEKVFLECVQDMDHENMFWYRQDPGLGLRLIYFSYDVKMKEKGDIPEGYSVSREKKERFSLILESASTNQTSMYLCASSLLAVNTGELFFGEGSRLTVL.

This clonotype was seen a few times. This sequence joins TRBV4-1 and TRBJ2-2; D may correspond to TRBD1 or TRBD2 (5 bases each). From germline, CDR1 is MGHRA and CDR2 YSYEKL. This CDR3 is 17 amino acids long. Trimming stripped 4 bases from V and 2 bases from J, with 17 bases between. Here the CDR3 reads CASSPGPPRVNTGELFF. The CDR3 DNA reads as TGCGCCAGCAGCCCGGGACCTCCCCGGGTAAACACCGGGGAGCTGTTTTTT.

This clonotype was found a few times. The rearrangement links TRBV5-1 to TRBJ2-5; maybe TRBD2 (7 bases). The V gene lost 4 bases and the J gene lost 1 base, with 20 bases spanning the gap. Germline V CDR1 and CDR2: SGHRS, YFSETQ. The CDR3 is 17 residues long. The CDR3 DNA sequence: TGCGCCAGCAGCCTTACTGGGGGGGCAAACCTCCAAGAGACCCAGTACTTC. Translated, it gives CASSLTGGANLQETQYF.

This clonotype was seen only a few times. V is TRBV20-1 and J is TRBJ1-1; D possibly corresponds to TRBD1 (5 bases). The CDR3 spans 15 residues. Trimming removed 1 base at V and 5 bases at J, with 17 bases between. From germline, CDR1 is DFQATT and CDR2 SNEGSKA (reference sequence). CDR3 in DNA: TGCAGTGCTAGAGCTGTTTCAGGGAGCGGGACTGAAGCTTTCTTT. Translated: CSARAVSGSGTEAFF.

This clonotype appeared a few times. The chain uses TRBV11-1 and TRBJ1-5, with 9 bases aligning to TRBD1. Looked up from germline, CDR1 is SGHAT and CDR2 is FQDESV (reference sequence). The junction had 12 bases not matched to a gene; V was cut back by 3 bases and J by 0 bases. CDR3 length: 19 amino acids. The CDR3 DNA reads TGTGCCAGCAGCTTTTCAGACAGGGGGATTGTTGGTAGCAATCAGCCCCAGCATTTT. Its protein product is CASSFSDRGIVGSNQPQHF.

This clonotype occurred a few times. J is TRBJ2-7 and V is TRBV29-1; 8 bases align to TRBD1. There are 13 residues in the CDR3. The ends lost 4 bases at V and 9 bases at J; junction bases unmatched: 11. CDR1 SQVTM and CDR2 ANQGSEA come from the germline V gene. CDR3 bases: TGCAGCGTTGCAAAAAGGACAGGGCCCGGGCAGTACTTC. This codes for CSVAKRTGPGQYF.

This clonotype occurred a few times. The genes are TRBV6-6 and TRBJ2-1; TRBD2 might be the D (5 bases). The CDR3 is 11 residues long. V dropped 4 bases and J dropped 14 bases, with 12 bases sitting between them. Per the germline V gene, CDR1 is MNHNY and CDR2 is SVGAGI (reference sequence). This CDR3 reads CASSSRGSEFF. CDR3 DNA: TGTGCCAGCAGTTCCCGGGGATCGGAGTTCTTC.

In its sample, this clonotype was seen many times. The chain employs TRBV4-2 and TRBJ2-4; the D gene is possibly TRBD1 (6 bases). Germline loops: CDR1 LGHNA, CDR2 YNFKEQ. This CDR3 is built from 18 residues. V gave up 0 bases and J gave up 3 bases, with 18 bases separating them. CDR3 sequence (DNA): TGTGCCAGCAGCCAAGAGAAGGGAACAGGGAATTACAAAAACATTCAGTACTTC. It is translated as CASSQEKGTGNYKNIQYF.

This chain links TRBV29-1 with TRBJ1-3; D remains unclear. The CDR3 spans 13 residues. Trimming left V 6 bases short and J 0 bases short, with 9 bases between. Looked up from germline, CDR1 is SQVTM and CDR2 is ANQGSEA. CDR3 nucleotide sequence: TGCAGCGTGTATAGGGACTCTGGAAACACCATATATTTT. This gives the protein CSVYRDSGNTIYF.

This clonotype was detected ten times or more. The V and J genes are TRBV20-1 and TRBJ1-5; D perhaps matches TRBD1 (5 bases). The CDR3 is 13 amino acids. Germline values: CDR1 DFQATT, CDR2 SNEGSKA (reference sequence). Trimming took off 6 bases at V and 1 base at J, with 10 bases between the two ends. The CDR3 here is CSALRGSNQPQHF. CDR3 nucleotides: TGCAGTGCCCTGAGGGGAAGCAATCAGCCCCAGCATTTT.

This chain connects TRBV4-3 to TRBJ1-2, with D possibly matching TRBD1 (6 bases). The CDR3 covers 15 residues. CDR1 and CDR2 from the germline V gene are LGHNA and YSLEER. Trimming cost V 1 base and J 1 base, with 10 bases left between them. The CDR3 DNA is TGCGCCAGCAGCCAAGGGACAGTCATTAACTATGGCTACACCTTC. Its translation: CASSQGTVINYGYTF.

This clonotype has just a few counts. This rearrangement joins TRBV5-5 to TRBJ2-3; D is unresolved. Germline lookup yields CDR1 SGHKS and CDR2 YYEKEE (reference sequence). There are 14 residues in the CDR3. V gave up 0 bases and J gave up 5 bases, with 10 bases separating them. The CDR3 spells CASSLGPTQDTQYF. The CDR3 DNA reads as TGTGCCAGCAGCTTGGGCCCTACTCAAGATACGCAGTATTTT.

The chain is built from TRBV20-1 and TRBJ1-1; 8 bases align to TRBD1. The V segment lost 2 bases and the J segment 10 bases; nucleotides outside the gene matches: 6. This CDR3 has 12 residues. Germline V gives CDR1 DFQATT, CDR2 SNEGSKA (reference sequence). The CDR3 loop reads CSARPGQGAAFF. In nucleotides, the CDR3 is TGCAGTGCTAGACCAGGACAGGGTGCAGCTTTCTTT.

The chain uses TRBV2 and TRBJ1-5; 7 nucleotides align to TRBD1. This CDR3 spans 14 amino acids. In germline, CDR1 is SNHLY, CDR2 FYNNEI. J was trimmed by 4 bases and V by 3 bases; bases with no gene match: 3. The CDR3 DNA sequence: TGTGCCAGCAGTGAGTTGACAGGGAATCAGCCCCAGCATTTT. This sequence encodes CASSELTGNQPQHF.

This clonotype was observed at least ten times. The chain uses TRBV28 and TRBJ2-1; TRBD2 aligns across 10 bases. V gave up 5 bases and J gave up 5 bases; unmatched junction bases: 3. Germline V lookup: CDR1 MDHEN, CDR2 SYDVKM. The CDR3 extends over 14 amino acids. This chain's CDR3 is CASSQSGGDNEQFF. CDR3 sequence (DNA): TGTGCCAGCAGTCAAAGCGGGGGGGACAATGAGCAGTTCTTC.